What follows is one TCR beta chain and its context. Its specificity is unknown. These data come from a study of blood T cells in healthy people across ages. CDR3 length: 14 residues. Germline V lookup: CDR1 SGHRS, CDR2 YFSETQ. V was shortened by 4 bases and J by 8 bases, with 18 bases between the two germline ends. The authors ran a second PCR of about 6 to 11 cycles using a sample-barcoded 5' primer and a J-beta primer mix. Via MiXCR, TCRdb re-called the 5' RACE reads, giving one row per CDR3 protein. Of approximately 670,000 distinct CDR3 sequences listed, over 40% are singletons. Study observations and caveats: Age brought a roughly linear fall in TCR beta diversity measured per million T cells.

There were at least 6 micrograms of total RNA extracted from every sample. The sample consisted of blood. The TCR was taken from an elderly man in good health. V usage is TRBV5-1 and J usage is TRBJ1-2; D may be TRBD1 (5 bases). The CDR3 region is CASSALDQGGGYTF. CDR3 bases: TGCGCCAGCAGCGCACTGGACCAGGGAGGAGGCTACACCTTC.